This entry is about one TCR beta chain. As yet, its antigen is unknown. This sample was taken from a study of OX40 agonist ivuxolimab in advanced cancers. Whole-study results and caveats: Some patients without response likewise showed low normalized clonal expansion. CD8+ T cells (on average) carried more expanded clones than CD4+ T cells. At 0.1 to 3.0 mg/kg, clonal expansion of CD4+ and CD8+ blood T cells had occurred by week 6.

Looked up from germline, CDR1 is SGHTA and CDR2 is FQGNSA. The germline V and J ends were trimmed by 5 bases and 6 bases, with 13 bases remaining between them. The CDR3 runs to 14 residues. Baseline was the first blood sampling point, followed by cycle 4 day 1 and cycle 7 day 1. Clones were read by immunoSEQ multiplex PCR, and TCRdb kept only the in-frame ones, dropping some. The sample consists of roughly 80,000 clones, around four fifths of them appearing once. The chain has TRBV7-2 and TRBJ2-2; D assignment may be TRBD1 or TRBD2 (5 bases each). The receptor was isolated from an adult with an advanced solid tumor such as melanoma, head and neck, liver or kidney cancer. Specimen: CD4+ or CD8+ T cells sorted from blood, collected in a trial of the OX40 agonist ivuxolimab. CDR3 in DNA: TGTGCCAGCAGCCCGTATAGGGACGCCGGGGAGCTGTTTTTT. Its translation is CASSPYRDAGELFF.